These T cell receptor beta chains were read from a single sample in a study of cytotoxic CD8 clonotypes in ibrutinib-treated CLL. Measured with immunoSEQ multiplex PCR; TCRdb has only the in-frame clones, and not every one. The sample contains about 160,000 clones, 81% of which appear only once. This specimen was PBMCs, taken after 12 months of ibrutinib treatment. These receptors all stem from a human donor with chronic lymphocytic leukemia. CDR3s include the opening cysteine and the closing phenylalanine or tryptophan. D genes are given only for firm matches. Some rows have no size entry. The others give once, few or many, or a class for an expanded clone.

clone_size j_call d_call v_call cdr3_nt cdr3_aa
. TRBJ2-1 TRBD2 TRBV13 TGTGCCAGCAGTGGGTTATTCGGCGGGAGGGCCCTCAATGAGCAGTTCTTC CASSGLFGGRALNEQFF
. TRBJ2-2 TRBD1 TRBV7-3 TGTGCCAGCAGCTCCGGGACAGGGTTCACCGGGGAGCTGTTTTTT CASSSGTGFTGELFF
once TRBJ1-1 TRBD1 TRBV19 TGTGCCAGTTGTCACAGGGGGGAAAACACTGAAGCTTTCTTT CASCHRGENTEAFF
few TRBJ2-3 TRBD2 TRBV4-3 TGCGCCAGCAGCCGAGATTTAGGGACTAGCGGGAGGGGTGATACGCAGTATTTT CASSRDLGTSGRGDTQYF
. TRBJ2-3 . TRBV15 TGTGCCACCAGCAGCGACATGAGCACAGATACGCAGTATTTT CATSSDMSTDTQYF
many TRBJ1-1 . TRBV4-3 TGCGCCAGCAGCCAAGACGTGTTTGGGGACACTGAAGCTTTCTTT CASSQDVFGDTEAFF
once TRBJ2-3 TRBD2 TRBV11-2 TGTGCCAGCAGCACAAGGCGGGGGGATACAGACTGGCGTTCAGATACGCAGTATTTT CASSTRRGDTDWRSDTQYF
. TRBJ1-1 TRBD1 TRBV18 TGTGCCAGCTCACCGCTAACAGGGGCGAACACTGAAGCTTTCTTT CASSPLTGANTEAFF
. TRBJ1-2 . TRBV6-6 TGTGCCAGCGACCAGGGGCAGGGTGGCTACACCTTC CASDQGQGGYTF
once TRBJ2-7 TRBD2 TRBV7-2 TGTGCCAGCAGCCCCGACCCATTTCTAGCGGGGGTGTCCTACGAGCAGTACTTC CASSPDPFLAGVSYEQYF